This T cell receptor (beta chain) was retrieved from a study of T cell responses to AZD1222 COVID-19 vaccine. The study's findings and limits: Just a handful of AZD1222 recipients tested seropositive at baseline. In a largely white British group with more females than males, clonal diversity was possibly underestimated. Breadth and depth of Spike-specific TCRs rose after two AZD1222 doses.

The assay was immunoSEQ multiplex PCR, and TCRdb's table has in-frame clones only and misses some. The repertoire includes roughly 150,000 clones, roughly nine tenths of them detected once, and 9.3% sits in the top ten. Comment on this clone: No antigen is known for it.

Germline V lookup: CDR1 SQVTM, CDR2 ANQGSEA. The CDR3 has 11 amino acids. Deletions cut 4 bases from V and 11 bases from J, with 14 bases between. This rearrangement joins TRBV29-1 to TRBJ1-1, with a tentative D call TRBD1 (6 bases). The input for sequencing was peripheral blood, taken 28 days after the second AZD1222 dose. The clonotype was recovered from an adult who received the AZD1222 COVID-19 vaccine. The CDR3 protein is CSVGTESSAFF. DNA of the CDR3: TGCAGCGTTGGGACAGAGTCGTCCGCTTTCTTT.